The rows below give T cell receptor beta chains drawn from one sample of a study of beta chain features in type 1 diabetes. Measured with immunoSEQ multiplex PCR; TCRdb has only the in-frame clones, and not every one. Among 500,000 to 650,000 clones listed, about an eighth were seen once. Input material: naive CD4+ T cells from blood. The receptors derive from a young man with type 1 diabetes. Each CDR3 is given with its conserved first and last residue. The order of the fields is J gene, clone size, V gene, D gene, CDR3 protein, CDR3 DNA. A D gene is named only where the DNA matches it firmly. Some rows have no size entry. The others give once, few or many, or a class for an expanded clone.

TRBJ1-6,.,TRBV28,TRBD1,CASSTPGQGNSPLHF,TGTGCCAGCAGCACCCCGGGACAGGGGAATTCACCCCTCCACTTT
TRBJ2-5,.,TRBV9,.,CASSVAGQETQYF,TGTGCCAGCAGCGTAGCGGGGCAAGAGACCCAGTACTTC
TRBJ1-2,.,TRBV5-1,.,CASSLPNYGYTF,TGCGCCAGCAGCCTCCCTAACTATGGCTACACCTTC
TRBJ2-6,.,TRBV28,.,CASSFTWAGANVLTF,TGTGCCAGCAGTTTCACATGGGCCGGGGCCAACGTCCTGACTTTC
TRBJ2-2,.,TRBV19,.,CASSPTTGELFF,TGTGCCAGTAGTCCTACAACCGGGGAGCTGTTTTTT
TRBJ1-4,.,TRBV7-8,.,CASSSRVGSGEKLFF,TGTGCCAGCAGCTCCCGGGTTGGCTCGGGGGAAAAACTGTTTTTT
TRBJ2-5,.,TRBV4-3,TRBD1,CASSQDGWAGGRETQYF,TGCGCCAGCAGCCAAGATGGCTGGGCAGGGGGCCGAGAGACCCAGTACTTC
TRBJ2-5,.,TRBV5-4,.,CASSPARGVGETQYF,TGTGCCAGCAGCCCTGCCAGGGGTGTCGGAGAGACCCAGTACTTC
TRBJ1-4,few,TRBV4-2,TRBD1,CASSQGQGDEKLFF,TGTGCCAGCAGCCAAGGACAGGGTGATGAAAAACTGTTTTTT
TRBJ2-1,few,TRBV7-9,TRBD2,CASSVRGLAGGHEQFF,TGTGCCAGCAGCGTCCGGGGACTAGCGGGGGGACATGAGCAGTTCTTC
TRBJ2-1,.,TRBV14,.,CASSQDTSGLSYNEQFF,TGTGCCAGCAGCCAAGATACAAGCGGCCTCTCCTACAATGAGCAGTTCTTC
TRBJ1-2,.,TRBV19,.,CASSGRTAANYGYTF,TGTGCCAGTAGTGGAAGGACGGCAGCTAACTATGGCTACACCTTC
TRBJ2-3,.,TRBV10-3,TRBD2,CAIRTRGEEDTQYF,TGTGCCATCAGGACGCGGGGGGAGGAAGATACGCAGTATTTT
TRBJ1-2,few,TRBV6-5,TRBD1,CASSPGTGPVYGYTF,TGTGCCAGCAGTCCTGGGACAGGGCCTGTCTATGGCTACACCTTC
TRBJ1-5,.,TRBV14,.,CASSQFNQPQHF,TGTGCCAGCAGCCAATTCAATCAGCCCCAGCATTTT
TRBJ1-3,.,TRBV5-4,.,CASSLDGNTIYF,TGTGCCAGCAGCTTGGACGGAAACACCATATATTTT
TRBJ1-1,.,TRBV11-1,.,CASSFGTMNTEAFF,TGTGCCAGCAGCTTCGGAACAATGAACACTGAAGCTTTCTTT
TRBJ2-5,few,TRBV4-3,.,CASSQGQGWETQYF,TGCGCCAGCAGCCAAGGGCAGGGGTGGGAGACCCAGTACTTC
TRBJ2-3,few,TRBV28,.,CASSVSDRVDTQYF,TGTGCCAGCAGTGTTTCGGACCGAGTAGACACGCAGTATTTT
TRBJ2-2,.,TRBV9,TRBD1,CASSMGTGGNTGELFF,TGTGCCAGCAGCATGGGGACAGGGGGAAACACCGGGGAGCTGTTTTTT
TRBJ2-7,.,TRBV29-1,.,CSVGLPQGRTYEQYF,TGCAGCGTTGGTCTGCCCCAGGGTAGAACCTACGAGCAGTACTTC
TRBJ1-3,.,TRBV9,.,CASSPGDVSGNTIYF,TGTGCCAGCAGCCCAGGGGACGTCTCTGGAAACACCATATATTTT
TRBJ2-5,.,TRBV6-1,.,CASSESVQLQETQYF,TGTGCCAGCAGTGAAAGTGTACAATTGCAAGAGACCCAGTACTTC